The 15 T cell receptor beta chains below all came from one sample that was sequenced in a study of beta chain features in type 1 diabetes. The isolated RNA, all of it, was reverse transcribed, so expressed TCRB transcripts were what got sequenced. TCRdb keeps only in-frame clones here, not all; method: immunoSEQ multiplex PCR. The data hold approximately 150,000 clones, with about 12% observed a single time. Study-wide results and caveats: Shortening of TCRB CDR3s, moderate but significant, appeared in all four CD4+ subsets of Type 1 diabetes patients.

The antigens these receptors bind are not known. Material for sequencing was central memory CD4+ T cells from blood. These receptors originate from a young man with type 1 diabetes.

Many counts were recorded for this clone. The chain employs TRBV29-1 and TRBJ2-3; TRBD1 agrees at 10 bases. The CDR3 has 15 amino acids. Trimming at V came to 6 bases and at J to 4 bases, leaving 10 bases not matched to a gene. The germline CDR1 and CDR2 sequences are SQVTM and ANQGSEA. DNA for the CDR3: TGCAGCGTCGCCGTCGACAGGGGGCCGTCAGATACGCAGTATTTT. This codes for CSVAVDRGPSDTQYF.

The chain couples TRBV7-9 to TRBJ1-5; the D gene is possibly TRBD1 (6 bases). The germline gives CDR1 SEHNR, CDR2 FQNEAQ (reference sequence). The CDR3 is 18 residues long. V was clipped by 2 bases and J by 1 base, with 18 bases between them. The DNA for the CDR3 is TGTGCCAGCAGCTTAACCATGACCGAAGGACAGAGCAATCAGCCCCAGCATTTT. It translates to CASSLTMTEGQSNQPQHF.

This clone was recorded a few times. The V gene is TRBV7-2, the J gene TRBJ2-7; D tentatively fits TRBD1 or TRBD2 (5 bases each). Germline lookup yields CDR1 SGHTA and CDR2 FQGNSA. This CDR3 has 14 residues. V shed 6 bases and J shed 5 bases, with 17 bases lying between them. CDR3 sequence (DNA): TGTGCCAGCAGATCACCCAGGGAGAGAGACGAGCAGTACTTC. Translation gives CASRSPRERDEQYF.

The chain is built from TRBV6-1 and TRBJ1-2, with a weak D call TRBD1 (5 bases). Trimming cost V 2 bases and J 9 bases, with 10 bases left between them. CDR1 and CDR2 from the germline V gene are MNHNS and SASEGT. This CDR3 is 12 amino acids long. The CDR3 DNA follows: TGTGCCAGCAGTGAAACAGGAAATCGCTACACCTTC. Amino acid sequence: CASSETGNRYTF.

The rearrangement links TRBV29-1 to TRBJ1-2, with 8 bases matching TRBD1. Germline CDR1 SQVTM, CDR2 ANQGSEA. V was clipped by 5 bases and J by 8 bases; unmatched bases: 4. The CDR3 contains 11 residues. As DNA, the CDR3 is TGCAGCGTTAAACAGGGGGAAGGCTACACCTTC. It codes for CSVKQGEGYTF.

V usage is TRBV11-3 and J usage is TRBJ2-7, with D possibly matching TRBD2 (5 bases). Germline V gene lookup returns CDR1 SGHNT and CDR2 YENEEA. This CDR3 comprises 14 residues. The V and J ends lost 3 bases and 1 base respectively, with 10 bases between them. This chain's CDR3 is CASSFSGKSYEQYF. DNA for the CDR3: TGTGCCAGCAGCTTCTCGGGGAAGTCCTACGAGCAGTACTTC.

This clone was detected a few times. J is TRBJ1-1 and V is TRBV5-4, with 8 bases aligning to TRBD1. This CDR3 contains 14 residues. Germline CDR1 reads SGHNT; CDR2 reads YYREEE (reference sequence). V lost 4 bases and J lost 1; bases outside the gene matches: 3. CDR3 protein: CASSVTGGNTEAFF. The DNA of the CDR3 is TGTGCCAGCAGCGTTACAGGGGGGAACACTGAAGCTTTCTTT.

Only a few counts were recorded for this clone. This sequence joins TRBV18 and TRBJ2-6; D is uncertain. Between the trimmed V and J ends, which lost 3 bases and 5 bases, there was a span of 14 bases. This CDR3 is built from 16 residues. Germline V gene data show CDR1 as KGHSH and CDR2 as LQKENI. The DNA for the CDR3 is TGTGCCAGCTCACCTCCCGGTAGGGTGAGGGCCAACGTCCTGACTTTC. Encoded protein: CASSPPGRVRANVLTF.

The rearrangement uses TRBV4-1 and TRBJ1-1; 11 bases fit TRBD1. The CDR3 has 16 residues. V was clipped by 0 bases and J by 10 bases; unmatched bases: 10. The germline V gene has CDR1 MGHRA and CDR2 YSYEKL. The CDR3 DNA is TGCGCCAGCAGCCAAGATGAAATAGGACAGGGGGCTGTAGCTTTCTTT. This encodes CASSQDEIGQGAVAFF.

V usage is TRBV4-1 and J usage is TRBJ1-2, with TRBD1 identical over 7 bases. The germline CDR1 and CDR2 sequences are MGHRA and YSYEKL. V lost 6 bases, J lost 0 bases, and 7 bases stayed unmatched. The CDR3 contains 15 residues. Written as DNA, the CDR3 is TGCGCCAGCAGGCCAATTGACAGGGCTAACTATGGCTACACCTTC. Encoded protein: CASRPIDRANYGYTF.

This chain uses TRBV10-1 with TRBJ1-2, with D possibly TRBD1 on 5 matching bases. Trimming pared 2 bases from V and 7 bases from J, leaving 20 bases between. CDR3 length equals 16 residues. CDR1 WNHNN and CDR2 SYGVQD come from the germline V gene (reference sequence). Here the CDR3 DNA reads TGCGCCAGCAGTGAGCAGGGCTCGGGCCCCTACAGTGGCTACACCTTC. Amino acids: CASSEQGSGPYSGYTF.

The chain recombines TRBV19 with TRBJ2-7, with D perhaps matching TRBD2 (5 bases). The germline CDR1 and CDR2 sequences are LNHDA and SQIVND (reference sequence). Between the trimmed V and J ends, which lost 7 bases and 2 bases, there was a span of 15 bases. This CDR3 is 14 amino acids long. The CDR3 region has the DNA TGTGCCAGTAATGCTCAAACGGGAACCTACGAGCAGTACTTC. It codes for CASNAQTGTYEQYF.

This rearrangement joins TRBV5-6 to TRBJ1-1; the D is unclear. Germline values: CDR1 SGHDT, CDR2 YYEEEE. The V and J ends lost 0 bases and 1 base respectively, with 4 bases between them. The length of the CDR3 is 13 residues. CDR3 DNA: TGTGCCAGCAGCTTGGGGACGAACACTGAAGCTTTCTTT. Its translation is CASSLGTNTEAFF. Filled out from reference TRBV5-6 and TRBJ1-1, the complete variable domain reads DAGVTQSPTHLIKTRGQQVTLRCSPKSGHDTVSWYQQALGQGPQFIFQYYEEEERQRGNFPDRFSGHQFPNYSSELNVNALLLGDSALYLCASSLGTNTEAFFGQGTRLTVV.

The chain uses TRBV30 and TRBJ1-1; D is possibly TRBD1 (5 bases). Per the germline V gene, CDR1 is GTSNPN and CDR2 is SVGIG (reference sequence). The V end was cut by 7 bases, the J end by 1 base, with 13 bases between. The CDR3 totals 13 residues. The CDR3 coding sequence is TGTGCCTCTTGGGACCCAGGGAACACTGAAGCTTTCTTT. Translated: CASWDPGNTEAFF. Based on the CDR3 plus reference TRBV30 and TRBJ1-1, the full variable domain is SQTIHQWPATLVQPVGSPLSLECTVEGTSNPNLYWYRQAAGRGLQLLFYSVGIGQISSEVPQNLSASRPQDRQFILSSKKLLLSDSGFYLCASWDPGNTEAFFGQGTRLTVV.

This clone was seen a handful of times. The gene calls are TRBV27 and TRBJ1-1; TRBD1 is a possible D gene (5 bases). Trimming took off 2 bases at V and 2 bases at J, with 9 bases between the two ends. CDR1 and CDR2 from the germline V gene are MNHEY and SMNVEV (reference sequence). The CDR3 runs to 14 residues. CDR3 bases: TGTGCCAGCAGTTTAACGGGGGTAAACACTGAAGCTTTCTTT. Translated, it gives CASSLTGVNTEAFF.